By share, the clone carrying this TCR beta chain ranks as medium-sized. The target antigen is unknown. The CDR3 has 15 amino acids. Germline CDR1 SNHLY, CDR2 FYNNEI. V was cut by 2 bases and J by 5 bases, with 14 bases left in between. This entry is derived from a study of T-cell memory formation after mild COVID-19. Study context: Largely, TCR clusters stayed within a single donor. General observations from the study: Balance between CD4 and CD8 was seen in clones contracting day 15 to 85, and a CD4+ lean was seen in later expanders. Memory cells collected pre-infection included some clones that later responded, suggesting cross-reactive memory joined. Researchers report contracting CD4+ clones mostly in CM and EM, with CD8+ clones in EMRA.

MiXCR was run by TCRdb on the 5' RACE reads, yielding one entry per CDR3 protein. The data show about 440,000 distinct CDR3 sequences, around 19% seen once. The chain joins TRBV2 to TRBJ2-3, with D possibly being TRBD2 (5 bases). Material for sequencing was PBMCs or a T cell subset sorted from them (not recorded which). The receptor comes from an adult woman who had mild COVID-19 (a few samples of this study predate the infection). Cell type and time point are not known. This chain's CDR3 is CASSERMSRGDTQYF. Here the CDR3 DNA reads TGTGCCAGCAGTGAAAGGATGAGTCGGGGAGATACGCAGTATTTT.